One sample yielded the 13 T cell receptor delta chains listed below, sequenced in a study of γδ T cells in repeated Plasmodium falciparum infection. TCRdb re-processed the multiplex PCR reads using CATT. The data show 55,000 to 70,000 delta-chain clones, approximately 1.5% seen once. Bulk repertoires came from Vgamma9/Vdelta2+ or Vdelta2-negative gammadelta T cells flow-sorted from PBMC. The specimen was gamma-delta T cells from blood. These receptors were taken from a pool of human donors (malaria-infected and uninfected, not separated).

This clone occurred a few times. TCRdb's protein for this DNA is that of a much larger clone and differs from the translation at residue 7, likely a read error; the protein shown is the DNA translation. The genes are TRDV1 and TRDJ2, with TRDD3 matching over 9 bases. With V trimmed by 0 bases and J by 0 bases, 20 bases remained unmatched. The CDR3 totals 23 residues. The germline CDR1 and CDR2 sequences are TSWWSYY and QGS. CDR3 amino acids: CALGELEGGYKTLSLTLTAQLFF. In DNA, the CDR3 is TGTGCTCTTGGGGAACTTGAGGGGGGATACAAGACCCTAAGCCTCACTTTGACAGCACAACTCTTCTTT.

This clone was seen repeatedly, ten times or more. The protein in TCRdb stems from a much larger clone and differs at residue 15 from this DNA's translation, likely a read error; here the protein is translated from the DNA. The chain joins TRDV1 to TRDJ1, with TRDD3 matching 8 bases. There are 17 residues in the CDR3. CDR1 is TSWWSYY, CDR2 QGS, per germline. The CDR3 reads CALGWGNTLQYTDKPIF. CDR3 DNA sequence: TGTGCTCTTGGCTGGGGGAACACCCTTCAGTACACCGATAAACCCATCTTT.

This clone was seen a few times. TCRdb shows a much larger clone's protein in place of this DNA's translation, and the two differ at residue 14, likely through a read error; the protein shown is translated from the DNA. The CDR3 reads CALERVWGIQARGTYTDKLIF. In DNA, the CDR3 is TGTGCTCTTGAACGAGTCTGGGGGATACAGGCCCGAGGGACTTACACCGATAAACTCATCTTT. This chain links TRDV1 with TRDJ1; TRDD3 aligns across 11 bases. There are 21 residues in the CDR3. Unmatched junction bases numbered 22, after V lost 7 bases and J lost 0 bases. Per the germline V gene, CDR1 is TSWWSYY and CDR2 is QGS.

On this clone itself: Since a far larger clone is one base different, this is likely a read error. This CDR3 is also generated by other DNA sequences in the sample. The CDR3 nucleotides are TGCGCTCTTGGGGAACTGCTGCCTCTCCTGGGAGGCATGTTCACCGACAAACTCATCTTT. Translated: CALGELLPLLGGMFTDKLIF. The chain combines TRDV1 with TRDJ1; maybe TRDD3 (5 bases). The J gene, absent from TCRdb, was called here by matching the DNA to germline. Germline V CDR1 and CDR2: TSWWSYY, QGS. The length of the CDR3 is 20 residues.

Comment on this clone: The protein in TCRdb stems from a much larger clone and differs at residue 16 from this DNA's translation, likely a read error; here the protein is translated from the DNA. The chain employs TRDV2 and TRDJ1; TRDD3 aligns across 8 bases. The J gene was missing in TCRdb and was found by matching the end of the DNA to germline. The J segment lost 3 bases and the V segment lost 1 base, leaving 24 bases of the junction unmatched. The CDR3 totals 21 residues. Per germline, CDR1 GEAIGNYY and CDR2 EKD. The CDR3 DNA follows: TGTGCCTGTGACACGAAGAGGCGGCTGGGGGACTCCATGGCGTACGCCGATAAACTCATCTTT. This sequence encodes CACDTKRRLGDSMAYADKLIF.

About this clone: TCRdb's entry gives the protein of a much larger clone, which mismatches this DNA's translation at residue 7, likely from a read error; the protein reported here is translated from the DNA. This chain links TRDV1 with TRDJ1, with 13 bases aligning to TRDD3. The J gene was missing in TCRdb and was found by matching the end of the DNA to germline. Germline values: CDR1 TSWWSYY, CDR2 QGS. The CDR3 contains 20 residues. This CDR3 is CAIGELSLLHNYWGIRELIF. CDR3 DNA sequence: TGTGCTATTGGGGAGTTATCACTATTACACAACTACTGGGGGATACGGGAACTCATCTTT.

With regard to this clone: TCRdb attributes to this sequence the protein of a much larger clone, which differs from the DNA translation at residue 14; a read error is likely, and the protein displayed is translated from the DNA. The CDR3 DNA reads as TGTGCTCTTGGGGACTCTCCTACAACGGAACCCCAACCCAGTACTGGGGGATTACCAACCGATAAACTCATCTTT. Translated: CALGDSPTTEPQPSTGGLPTDKLIF. V usage is TRDV1 and J usage is TRDJ1; 10 bases match TRDD3. Matching the DNA to germline supplied the J gene, which TCRdb does not give. The CDR3 extends over 25 amino acids. Unmatched junction bases numbered 33, after V lost 3 bases and J lost 2 bases. Germline V CDR1 and CDR2: TSWWSYY, QGS.

As for this clone: The protein held in TCRdb is that of a much larger clone and does not match this DNA's translation at residue 9, likely because of a read error; the protein shown is translated from the DNA. Here the CDR3 DNA reads TGTGCTCTTGGGGTCCATGTAGGGAGTGGGGGACCCGGCAGGGATAAACTCATCTTT. Its translation: CALGVHVGSGGPGRDKLIF. The gene calls are TRDV1 and TRDJ1; 7 bases line up with TRDD3. The junction had 22 bases not matched to a gene; V was cut back by 4 bases and J by 5 bases. CDR3 size: 19 residues. Germline V gene sequence: CDR1 TSWWSYY, CDR2 QGS.

This clone was seen more than once but under ten times. The translation of this DNA and the TCRdb protein of a much larger clone differ at residue 5, probably owing to a read error; the protein shown here is translated from the DNA. The chain carries TRDV1 and TRDJ1; D gene uncertain. Germline CDR1 and CDR2: TSWWSYY and QGS. The CDR3 is made up of 14 amino acids. The CDR3 spells CALGKLIGSDKLIF. The CDR3 nucleotides read TGTGCTCTTGGGAAACTCATCGGGTCCGATAAACTCATCTTT.

This clone was seen repeatedly, ten times or more. The likely explanation is a read error, given a far larger clone one base away. Other nucleotide sequences from this sample produce the same CDR3. This chain joins TRDV2 and TRDJ1, with TRDD3 matching 9 bases. Germline V gene sequence: CDR1 GEAIGNYY, CDR2 EKD. The CDR3 sequence is 16 residues long. The CDR3, as DNA: TGCGCCTGTGACACTCTTACTGGGGGACCAGACTTCATGCTCATCTTT. Its protein is CACDTLTGGPDFMLIF.

Note on this clone: The TCRdb protein comes from a much larger clone and disagrees with this DNA's translation at residue 16, likely due to a read error; the protein given here is derived from the DNA. The chain joins TRDV1 to TRDJ1; 12 nucleotides line up with TRDD3. The J gene, absent from TCRdb, was called here by matching the DNA to germline. CDR1 and CDR2 from the germline V gene are TSWWSYY and QGS. The CDR3 is 20 amino acids. The J segment lost 10 bases and the V segment lost 6 bases, leaving 27 bases of the junction unmatched. The CDR3 loop is CALGPIPSSLLGDTSVPLIF. Here the CDR3 DNA reads TGTGCTCTTGGCCCTATCCCTTCCTCACTACTGGGGGATACTTCGGTGCCACTCATCTTT.

Note on this clone: TCRdb has a much larger clone's protein, which differs at residue 15 from the translation of this DNA, likely because of a read error; what is shown is the protein translated from the DNA. The V call is TRDV2, the J call TRDJ1; TRDD3 matches at 7 bases. Germline matching of the DNA provided the J gene here, since TCRdb leaves it blank. CDR3 length equals 20 residues. Unmatched junction bases numbered 21, after V lost 0 bases and J lost 3 bases. The germline gives CDR1 GEAIGNYY, CDR2 EKD. The CDR3 loop is CACDTMSLPLGASYADKLIF. The DNA for the CDR3 is TGTGCCTGTGACACCATGAGCCTCCCCCTGGGGGCCTCGTACGCCGATAAACTCATCTTT.

This clone was seen many times. TCRdb has a much larger clone's protein, which differs at residue 19 from the translation of this DNA, likely because of a read error; what is shown is the protein translated from the DNA. Here the V gene is TRDV1, but the J gene went uncalled; the D call TRDD3 from the table was never checked on the DNA. The CDR3 runs to 20 residues. In germline, CDR1 is TSWWSYY, CDR2 QGS. The CDR3 loop reads CALGERQTPGVLLHTDKLTF. For the CDR3, the DNA is TGTGCTCTTGGGGAAAGACAAACCCCAGGAGTACTTCTCCACACCGATAAACTCACCTTT.